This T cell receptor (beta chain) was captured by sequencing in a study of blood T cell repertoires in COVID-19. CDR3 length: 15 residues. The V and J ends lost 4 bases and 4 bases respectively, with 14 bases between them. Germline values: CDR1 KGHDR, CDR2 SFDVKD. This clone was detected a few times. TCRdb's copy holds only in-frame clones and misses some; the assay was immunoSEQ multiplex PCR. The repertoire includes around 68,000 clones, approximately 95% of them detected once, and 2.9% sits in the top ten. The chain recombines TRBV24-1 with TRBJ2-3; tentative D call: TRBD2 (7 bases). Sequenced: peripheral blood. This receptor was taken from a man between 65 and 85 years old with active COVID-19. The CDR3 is CATSETGGGADTQYF. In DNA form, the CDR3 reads TGTGCCACCAGTGAAACTGGGGGGGGCGCAGATACGCAGTATTTT.